These 26 T cell receptor beta chains originate from one sample sequenced in a study of blood T cell repertoires in COVID-19. Libraries were prepared by immunoSEQ multiplex PCR; TCRdb keeps only in-frame clonotypes and omits some of them. This table holds approximately 15,000 clones, over 75% found once. The sample taken for sequencing was peripheral blood. These receptors were obtained from a human donor in a cohort sampled during active COVID-19.

Only a few counts were recorded for this clone. The DNA of the CDR3 is TGTGCCAGCAGCTTAGTGGCAGGGGGTGGCTACACCTTC. Translation: CASSLVAGGGYTF. The rearrangement joins TRBV7-2 to TRBJ1-2; 7 bases line up with TRBD1. J lost 7 bases, V lost 1 base, and 3 bases had no gene match. Germline CDR1 and CDR2: SGHTA and FQGNSA. The CDR3 spans 13 residues. Full variable domain (outside the CDR3, taken from reference TRBV7-2 and TRBJ1-2): GAGVSQSPSNKVTEKGKDVELRCDPISGHTALYWYRQSLGQGLEFLIYFQGNSAPDKSGLPSDRFSAERTGGSVSTLTIQRTQQEDSAVYLCASSLVAGGGYTFGSGTRLTVV.

The rearrangement uses TRBV2 and TRBJ1-6; 10 bases agree with TRBD1. Trimming cost V 6 bases and J 4 bases; bases outside gene matches: 6. The CDR3 totals 16 residues. The germline V gene has CDR1 SNHLY and CDR2 FYNNEI. CDR3 coding DNA: TGTGCCAGCAGCGGGACAGGGGATCTTTATAATTCACCCCTCCACTTT. Translation gives CASSGTGDLYNSPLHF.

The chain is built from TRBV28 and TRBJ1-1; 9 positions match TRBD1. Germline V gene data show CDR1 as MDHEN and CDR2 as SYDVKM. The CDR3 is 13 amino acids. Trimming at V came to 8 bases and at J to 1 base, leaving 2 bases not matched to a gene. CDR3 DNA: TGTGCCAGCGGGGACAGGGAGAACACTGAAGCTTTCTTT. As protein: CASGDRENTEAFF.

This clone has a handful of counts. The V gene is TRBV6-5, the J gene TRBJ2-7, with a weak D call TRBD1 (6 bases). Trimming removed 6 bases from V and 1 base from J, with 10 bases in between. The CDR3 totals 13 residues. CDR1 and CDR2 (germline): MNHEY, SVGAGI. Here the CDR3 reads CASRLGHSYEQYF. In DNA, the CDR3 is TGTGCCAGCAGGTTGGGACATTCCTACGAGCAGTACTTC.

The chain joins TRBV11-3 to TRBJ2-2; 7 bases fit TRBD1. Germline CDR1 is SGHNT and CDR2 is YENEEA. This CDR3 comprises 14 residues. V shed 6 bases, J shed 3 bases, and the junction held 4 bases outside the gene matches. The CDR3 region has the DNA TGTGCCAGCAGACCCCAGGGGGACACCGGGGAGCTGTTTTTT. This sequence encodes CASRPQGDTGELFF.

The chain carries TRBV24-1 and TRBJ2-3; 11 bases match TRBD1. The CDR3 totals 18 residues. V lost 0 bases, J lost 9 bases, and 13 bases stayed unmatched. Germline V gene sequence: CDR1 KGHDR, CDR2 SFDVKD. The CDR3 sequence: CATSDLRSGQGGQWTQYF. The CDR3 region has the DNA TGTGCCACCAGTGATTTGCGGTCGGGACAGGGGGGCCAATGGACGCAGTATTTT.

The genes are TRBV5-1 and TRBJ1-6, with 7 nucleotides matching TRBD1. V shed 2 bases and J 8 bases; nucleotides not matched to a gene: 7. The length of the CDR3 is 15 residues. Germline V gene data show CDR1 as SGHRS and CDR2 as YFSETQ. The CDR3 region is CASSFSGTEDSPLHF. The CDR3 coding sequence is TGCGCCAGCAGCTTTTCGGGGACAGAGGATTCACCCCTCCACTTT.

This clone was observed a few times. This chain joins TRBV19 and TRBJ1-5; D might be TRBD1 (5 bases). Germline V gives CDR1 LNHDA, CDR2 SQIVND (reference sequence). V was trimmed by 5 bases and J by 3 bases, leaving 17 bases between them. The CDR3 covers 16 residues. The CDR3 sequence: CASSFGGTGVNQPQHF. The CDR3 nucleotides read TGTGCCAGTAGTTTCGGGGGGACGGGCGTCAATCAGCCCCAGCATTTT.

Here the CDR3 DNA reads TGTGCCAGCAGTTTAAGTATCAGGGGGGACGAGCAGTACTTC. It yields the protein CASSLSIRGDEQYF. The V call is TRBV28, the J call TRBJ2-7; D might be TRBD1 (7 bases). Trimming left V 2 bases short and J 5 bases short, with 13 bases between. Per the germline V gene, CDR1 is MDHEN and CDR2 is SYDVKM. This CDR3 contains 14 residues.

The V gene is TRBV6-4, the J gene TRBJ2-1; 8 bases fit TRBD1. V gave up 8 bases and J gave up 9 bases; unmatched junction bases: 6. This CDR3 has 12 residues. The V gene's germline CDR1 is MRHNA and CDR2 SNTAGT. This CDR3 reads CASSLTGGEQFF. In nucleotides, the CDR3 is TGTGCCAGCTCACTTACAGGGGGTGAGCAGTTCTTC.

The V call is TRBV2, the J call TRBJ1-1; possible D gene TRBD1, 5 bases. CDR3 length: 13 amino acids. The germline V and J ends were trimmed by 3 bases and 2 bases, with 7 bases remaining between them. The germline V gene has CDR1 SNHLY and CDR2 FYNNEI. CDR3 sequence reads: CASSDRANTEAFF. The CDR3, as DNA: TGTGCCAGCAGTGACAGGGCTAACACTGAAGCTTTCTTT.

This clone was seen a few times. V usage is TRBV15 and J usage is TRBJ2-5, with D perhaps matching TRBD1 (5 bases). The CDR3 totals 14 residues. Germline CDR1 reads LNHNV; CDR2 reads YYDKDF (reference sequence). Trimming pared 3 bases from V and 5 bases from J, leaving 13 bases between. CDR3 region: CATSRKGFMETQYF. DNA of the CDR3: TGTGCCACCAGCAGGAAGGGGTTTATGGAGACCCAGTACTTC.

The V gene is TRBV5-1, the J gene TRBJ2-4; the match to TRBD1 covers 7 bases. This CDR3 contains 16 residues. Germline lookup yields CDR1 SGHRS and CDR2 YFSETQ. Trimming cost V 4 bases and J 8 bases; bases outside gene matches: 15. CDR3 region: CASSPTTGSVRDIQYF. As DNA, the CDR3 is TGCGCCAGCAGCCCTACGACAGGGTCGGTCCGAGACATTCAGTACTTC.

The V call is TRBV3-1 (or the pseudogene TRBV3-2), the J call TRBJ2-3; 7 bases map to TRBD2. Per the germline V gene, CDR1 is LGHDT and CDR2 is YNNKEL (reference sequence). Trimming at V came to 0 bases and at J to 8 bases, leaving 2 bases not matched to a gene. The CDR3 extends over 13 amino acids. The CDR3 DNA follows: TGTGCCAGCAGCCAAGAGGGGGGGACTACGCAGTATTTT. It specifies CASSQEGGTTQYF.

The chain joins TRBV5-8 to TRBJ2-1; a possible D gene is TRBD2 (5 bases). CDR3 size: 13 residues. Between the trimmed V and J ends, which lost 3 bases and 10 bases, there was a span of 14 bases. CDR1 SGHTS and CDR2 YDEGEE come from the germline V gene. DNA for the CDR3: TGTGCCAGCAGCTCCCTACTAGGAAGCGAGCAGTTCTTC. Protein product: CASSSLLGSEQFF.

This rearrangement joins TRBV5-4 to TRBJ2-5; TRBD2 is a possible D gene (6 bases). Germline CDR1 is SGHNT and CDR2 is YYREEE (reference sequence). V was cut by 3 bases and J by 5 bases, with 8 bases left in between. The CDR3 length is 12 residues. The CDR3 coding sequence is TGTGCCAGCAGCTGGCTAGCGGAGACCCAGTACTTC. This gives the protein CASSWLAETQYF.

In DNA, the CDR3 is TGCGCCAGCAGCATCTTGACAGGGGTGGGAGAGACCCAGTACTTC. This codes for CASSILTGVGETQYF. The genes are TRBV5-1 and TRBJ2-5; 8 nucleotides line up with TRBD1. This CDR3 is built from 15 residues. The V gene's germline CDR1 is SGHRS and CDR2 YFSETQ. The V gene end was trimmed by 4 bases and the J gene end by 4 bases; junction bases not matched to a gene: 9.

This sequence joins TRBV5-1 and TRBJ2-3, with 16 nucleotides matching TRBD2. CDR3 length equals 20 residues. V was pared by 3 bases and J by 3 bases, with 13 bases of the junction left unmatched. CDR1 and CDR2 (germline): SGHRS, YFSETQ. The CDR3 region has the DNA TGCGCCAGCAGCTCCATACAGGGACTAGCGGGGGGGCCTATGACAGATACGCAGTATTTT. Protein: CASSSIQGLAGGPMTDTQYF.

V gene TRBV28 combines with J gene TRBJ1-2; 7 bases fit TRBD1. V shed 5 bases, J shed 5 bases, and the junction held 11 bases outside the gene matches. CDR3 length equals 15 residues. Germline values: CDR1 MDHEN, CDR2 SYDVKM. CDR3 residues: CASSPPGGVGYGYTF. The CDR3, as DNA: TGTGCCAGCAGTCCCCCAGGGGGTGTTGGGTATGGCTACACCTTC.

This clone was counted a few times. The chain couples TRBV20-1 to TRBJ1-5; D might be TRBD1 (5 bases). This CDR3 is built from 13 residues. V shed 3 bases and J shed 7 bases, with 13 bases lying between them. Per germline, CDR1 DFQATT and CDR2 SNEGSKA (reference sequence). CDR3 region: CSASSEWGQPQHF. CDR3 DNA sequence: TGCAGTGCTAGTAGCGAGTGGGGCCAGCCCCAGCATTTT.

The CDR3 DNA is TGTGCCAGCAGGACGACAGGAATGGTAGAGACCCAGTACTTC. It translates to CASRTTGMVETQYF. The chain has TRBV6-5 and TRBJ2-5; perhaps TRBD1 as D (6 bases). This CDR3 region has 14 residues. The V end lost 6 bases, the J end lost 4 bases, and 15 bases lay between the germline ends. CDR1 is MNHEY and CDR2 is SVGAGI in the germline V gene.

The CDR3, as DNA: TGCGCCAGCAGCCGCGGGACAGAGCCCAATCAGCCCCAGCATTTT. Translating it yields CASSRGTEPNQPQHF. This chain uses TRBV5-1 with TRBJ1-5; 7 nucleotides line up with TRBD1. The CDR3 covers 15 residues. The ends lost 4 bases at V and 3 bases at J; junction bases unmatched: 7. Germline-derived CDR1 and CDR2 are SGHRS and YFSETQ.

This chain joins TRBV6-2 or TRBV6-3 and TRBJ2-2; 7 bases agree with TRBD2. From germline, CDR1 is MNHEY and CDR2 SVGEGT. The CDR3 length is 14 residues. The J segment lost 6 bases and the V segment lost 2 bases, leaving 3 bases of the junction unmatched. The CDR3: CASSYVAGAGELFF. CDR3 sequence (DNA): TGTGCCAGCAGTTACGTTGCGGGAGCCGGGGAGCTGTTTTTT.

The chain uses TRBV7-8 and TRBJ1-2; 8 bases are a match to TRBD1. The CDR3 totals 15 residues. The germline gives CDR1 SGHVS, CDR2 FQNEAQ. The J segment lost 7 bases and the V segment lost 5 bases, leaving 12 bases of the junction unmatched. CDR3 in amino acids: CASSPKDREIAGYTF. The CDR3 DNA reads TGTGCCAGCAGCCCCAAGGACAGGGAGATAGCTGGCTACACCTTC.

The chain is built from TRBV9 and TRBJ2-5; 7 positions match TRBD1. There are 13 residues in the CDR3. With 3 bases clipped from V and 4 bases from J, the junction kept 3 bases outside the gene matches. Germline CDR1 reads SGDLS; CDR2 reads YYNGEE. This chain's CDR3 is CASSAGQRETQYF. Written as DNA, the CDR3 is TGTGCCAGCAGCGCGGGACAGAGAGAGACCCAGTACTTC. Using reference TRBV9 and TRBJ2-5 for the parts outside the CDR3, the full variable domain is DSGVTQTPKHLITATGQRVTLRCSPRSGDLSVYWYQQSLDQGLQFLIQYYNGEERAKGNILERFSAQQFPDLHSELNLSSLELGDSALYFCASSAGQRETQYFGPGTRLLVL.

The chain couples TRBV5-1 to TRBJ2-7; 8 nucleotides line up with TRBD2. The germline CDR1 and CDR2 sequences are SGHRS and YFSETQ. Germline trimming cut 0 bases from V and 4 bases from J; bases unmatched to any gene: 9. The CDR3 has 16 amino acids. CDR3 in amino acids: CASSLGGGLTLYEQYF. CDR3 sequence (DNA): TGCGCCAGCAGCTTGGGCGGGGGGTTGACGTTGTACGAGCAGTACTTC.